The TCR beta chain described here comes from a study of T cell responses to AZD1222 COVID-19 vaccine. Germline CDR1 reads MRHNA; CDR2 reads SNTAGT. CDR3 length equals 12 residues. Trimming removed 2 bases at V and 2 bases at J, with 0 bases between. Concerning this clone: Antigen: not known.

Study results and caveats: Donors were chiefly white British, with a greater number of females, and clonal diversity was perhaps underestimated. Baseline seropositives among AZD1222 recipients totaled only six.

Sequencing used immunoSEQ multiplex PCR; TCRdb keeps in-frame clones, though not all of them. The sample carries some 150,000 clones, about nine tenths recorded once. The genes are TRBV6-4 and TRBJ2-2; D not resolved. This sequence originates from an adult in good health. Sequencing was performed on peripheral blood, taken on day 0 of AZD1222 vaccination. CDR3 sequence: CASSDNTGELFF. In DNA, the CDR3 is TGTGCCAGCAGTGACAACACCGGGGAGCTGTTTTTT.